The 22 T cell receptor beta chains presented below share a single source sample, sequenced in a study of OX40 agonist ivuxolimab in advanced cancers. The library came from the immunoSEQ multiplex PCR assay. The table comes from immuneACCESS by way of TCRdb, which keeps in-frame sequences with V and J called. Part of the clones is missing from these tables; in studies checked, under half for an unresolved V gene and the rest for unknown reasons. Here the sample has around 94,000 clones; around 90% occur a single time. The ten largest account for more than 3% of the sample. The sample was CD4+ or CD8+ T cells sorted from blood, taken in a trial of the OX40 agonist ivuxolimab. These receptors originate from an adult with an advanced solid tumor such as melanoma, head and neck, liver or kidney cancer.

This sequence joins TRBV29-1 and TRBJ2-7; possible D gene TRBD1, 5 bases. The CDR3 sequence is 14 residues long. V gave up 1 base and J gave up 0 bases, with 10 bases separating them. Germline CDR1 reads SQVTM; CDR2 reads ANQGSEA. CDR3 sequence: CSVEGVGASYEQYF. In DNA form, the CDR3 reads TGCAGCGTTGAAGGGGTAGGGGCCTCCTACGAGCAGTACTTC.

This clone was detected once. This chain uses TRBV4-1 with TRBJ2-7; the match to TRBD2 covers 13 bases. Unmatched junction bases numbered 6, after V lost 5 bases and J lost 5 bases. CDR3 length: 15 residues. The germline V gene has CDR1 MGHRA and CDR2 YSYEKL. The CDR3 DNA is TGCGCCAGCAGCGAAAGGACTAGCGGGGGAGACGAGCAGTACTTC. Its protein product is CASSERTSGGDEQYF.

The rearrangement links TRBV19 to TRBJ1-1, with D possibly being TRBD1 (6 bases). Trimming cost V 3 bases and J 1 base, with 12 bases left between them. This CDR3 contains 15 residues. CDR1 and CDR2 (germline): LNHDA, SQIVND (reference sequence). This chain's CDR3 is CASSIDRLPNTEAFF. CDR3 coding DNA: TGTGCCAGTAGTATTGACAGGCTCCCGAACACTGAAGCTTTCTTT.

V usage is TRBV6-1 and J usage is TRBJ2-1; maybe TRBD1 (6 bases). CDR1 and CDR2 from the germline V gene are MNHNS and SASEGT. The V end was cut by 5 bases, the J end by 4 bases, with 12 bases between. The CDR3 loop spans 14 amino acids. CDR3 residues: CASSSQDRYNEQFF. CDR3 nucleotides: TGTGCCAGCAGTTCCCAGGACAGATACAATGAGCAGTTCTTC.

The chain joins TRBV2 to TRBJ1-1; D call uncertain. This CDR3 region has 11 residues. V lost 8 bases, J lost 0 bases, and 4 bases lay in between. Germline-derived CDR1 and CDR2 are SNHLY and FYNNEI. The CDR3 DNA is TGTGCCAGCTACTTGAACACTGAAGCTTTCTTT. It is translated as CASYLNTEAFF.

V gene TRBV9 combines with J gene TRBJ1-2; perhaps TRBD1 as D (5 bases). V lost 3 bases and J lost 3, with 15 bases in between. The CDR3 is 15 residues long. Germline CDR1 reads SGDLS; CDR2 reads YYNGEE. In DNA, the CDR3 is TGTGCCAGCAGCGCGATGGGACTGAAAGACTATGGCTACACCTTC. Translation gives CASSAMGLKDYGYTF.

The CDR3 DNA reads as TGTGCCAGCAGCCAAGATAAGGGCCTAGGGGACACCATATATTTT. Encoded protein: CASSQDKGLGDTIYF. This chain connects TRBV4-2 to TRBJ1-3; D is perhaps TRBD1 (5 bases). The CDR3 loop spans 15 amino acids. CDR1 is LGHNA and CDR2 is YNFKEQ in the germline V gene. V dropped 0 bases and J dropped 8 bases, with 14 bases sitting between them.

V usage is TRBV5-4 and J usage is TRBJ2-7; TRBD2 matches 13 bases. There are 15 residues in the CDR3. The ends lost 4 bases at V and 4 bases at J; junction bases unmatched: 5. From germline, CDR1 is SGHNT and CDR2 YYREEE (reference sequence). The CDR3 reads CASSIGTSGMYEQYF. CDR3 sequence (DNA): TGTGCCAGCAGCATAGGGACTAGCGGGATGTACGAGCAGTACTTC. The variable domain in full, with the rest retrieved from reference TRBV5-4 and TRBJ2-7, is ETGVTQSPTHLIKTRGQQVTLRCSSQSGHNTVSWYQQALGQGPQFIFQYYREEENGRGNFPPRFSGLQFPNYSSELNVNALELDDSALYLCASSIGTSGMYEQYFGPGTRLTVT.

The chain is built from TRBV6-6 and TRBJ1-1; D might be TRBD1 (5 bases). V lost 5 bases, J lost 5 bases, and 18 bases lay in between. Germline values: CDR1 MNHNY, CDR2 SVGAGI (reference sequence). CDR3 length: 15 amino acids. The CDR3, as DNA: TGTGCCAGCAGTACGCTGGGACCAACGGGAACTGAAGCTTTCTTT. Translating it yields CASSTLGPTGTEAFF.

This clone appeared a single time. The chain couples TRBV25-1 to TRBJ1-2, with D perhaps TRBD1 (6 bases). Trimming removed 7 bases from V and 8 bases from J, with 17 bases in between. Germline CDR1 and CDR2: MGHDK and SYGVNS. The CDR3 loop spans 13 amino acids. The CDR3 loop reads CASTEGGGVGYTF. CDR3 sequence (DNA): TGTGCCAGCACCGAAGGAGGGGGGGTAGGCTACACCTTC.

The chain recombines TRBV6-1 with TRBJ1-2; 8 bases map to TRBD1. J lost 6 bases, V lost 6 bases, and 0 bases had no gene match. Per germline, CDR1 MNHNS and CDR2 SASEGT. The CDR3 extends over 11 amino acids. The CDR3 protein is CASRGQDGYTF. The CDR3 nucleotides read TGTGCCAGCAGGGGACAGGATGGCTACACCTTC.

This sequence joins TRBV5-1 and TRBJ1-6; possible D gene TRBD1, 5 bases. CDR1 and CDR2 from the germline V gene are SGHRS and YFSETQ. The CDR3 loop spans 13 amino acids. Trimming took 0 bases from V and 10 from J, leaving 8 bases between them. CDR3 loop: CASSLEKGSPLHF. CDR3 in DNA: TGCGCCAGCAGCTTGGAGAAGGGGTCACCCCTCCACTTT.

The J gene is TRBJ2-2, the V gene TRBV2, with 7 bases matching TRBD1. Germline CDR1 reads SNHLY; CDR2 reads FYNNEI. The CDR3 consists of 18 residues. Trimming cost V 4 bases and J 6 bases; bases outside gene matches: 17. CDR3 protein: CASSVNIDLTGLAGELFF. Here the CDR3 DNA reads TGTGCCAGCAGTGTTAATATCGATTTGACAGGGTTGGCCGGGGAGCTGTTTTTT.

The gene calls are TRBV4-3 and TRBJ2-5; no firm D call. This CDR3 spans 15 amino acids. Trimming took off 1 base at V and 3 bases at J, with 12 bases between the two ends. Germline V gene lookup returns CDR1 LGHNA and CDR2 YSLEER. This CDR3 reads CASSQVFSGEETQYF. The DNA of the CDR3 is TGCGCCAGCAGCCAAGTATTTTCCGGAGAAGAGACCCAGTACTTC.

J is TRBJ2-7 and V is TRBV5-6; the match to TRBD1 covers 7 bases. The CDR3 consists of 14 residues. Losses at the gene ends were 2 bases for V and 3 bases for J; bases not matched to a gene: 5. The germline CDR1 and CDR2 sequences are SGHDT and YYEEEE. The CDR3 bases are TGTGCCAGCAGCTTAGGGGACAGCTTCTACGAGCAGTACTTC. As protein: CASSLGDSFYEQYF. Looking up the rest from reference TRBV5-6 and TRBJ2-7 gives the full variable domain: DAGVTQSPTHLIKTRGQQVTLRCSPKSGHDTVSWYQQALGQGPQFIFQYYEEEERQRGNFPDRFSGHQFPNYSSELNVNALLLGDSALYLCASSLGDSFYEQYFGPGTRLTVT.

J is TRBJ2-7 and V is TRBV7-8, with a tentative D call TRBD1 (6 bases). V lost 1 base, J lost 2 bases, and 6 bases lay in between. There are 13 residues in the CDR3. In germline, CDR1 is SGHVS, CDR2 FQNEAQ. In DNA, the CDR3 is TGTGCCAGCAGCTTAGGGACAGCCTACGAGCAGTACTTC. Translation gives CASSLGTAYEQYF.

The CDR3 DNA is TGTGCCAGCAGTTTGGGGGCATGGACTGAAGCTTTCTTT. It is translated as CASSLGAWTEAFF. The chain carries TRBV27 and TRBJ1-1, with a possible D match to TRBD1 (6 bases). Trimming pared 3 bases from V and 5 bases from J, leaving 10 bases between. Per the germline V gene, CDR1 is MNHEY and CDR2 is SMNVEV (reference sequence). The length of the CDR3 is 13 residues.

This clone showed up just once. This sequence joins TRBV5-1 and TRBJ2-7, with 7 bases aligning to TRBD1. There are 13 residues in the CDR3. After removal of 4 bases from V and 2 bases from J, the junction contained 3 bases not matched to a gene. The germline V gene has CDR1 SGHRS and CDR2 YFSETQ. In DNA form, the CDR3 reads TGCGCCAGCAGCCCCGGGACAGCCTACGAGCAGTACTTC. Amino acid sequence: CASSPGTAYEQYF.

The rearrangement joins TRBV5-5 to TRBJ1-5, with a weak D call TRBD1 (6 bases). This CDR3 is 15 amino acids long. Germline V gene sequence: CDR1 SGHKS, CDR2 YYEKEE (reference sequence). Trimming took 4 bases from V and 4 from J, leaving 15 bases between them. DNA for the CDR3: TGTGCCAGCAGCCTAGGCAGGGGCTCGAATCAGCCCCAGCATTTT. Encoded protein: CASSLGRGSNQPQHF.

Points on this clone: This same CDR3 is encoded by further DNA sequences in the sample. V usage is TRBV6-5 and J usage is TRBJ1-1; D ambiguous. This CDR3 region has 13 residues. The germline CDR1 and CDR2 sequences are MNHEY and SVGAGI. V lost 2 bases to trimming and J lost 2 bases, with 6 bases between them. The CDR3 protein is CASSYRPNTEAFF. Here the CDR3 DNA reads TGTGCCAGCAGTTACCGGCCTAACACTGAAGCTTTCTTT.

The rearrangement joins TRBV10-3 to TRBJ2-7; D perhaps matches TRBD2 (6 bases). Germline CDR1 reads ENHRY; CDR2 reads SYGVKD. The CDR3 is 12 residues long. With 6 bases removed from V and 7 bases from J, the gap between germline ends came to 13 bases. The CDR3 nucleotides read TGTGCCATCAGGGGGCGAGCGGGTGAGCAGTACTTC. Translated, it gives CAIRGRAGEQYF.

This clone has only one observation. The V gene is TRBV7-8, the J gene TRBJ1-2; D call uncertain. CDR3 size: 15 residues. Trimming pared 5 bases from V and 5 bases from J, leaving 18 bases between. Germline assignment: CDR1 SGHVS and CDR2 FQNEAQ. Here the CDR3 DNA reads TGTGCCAGCAGCCCGAGTGCGAGTCCCCCTTATGGCTACACCTTC. This sequence encodes CASSPSASPPYGYTF.